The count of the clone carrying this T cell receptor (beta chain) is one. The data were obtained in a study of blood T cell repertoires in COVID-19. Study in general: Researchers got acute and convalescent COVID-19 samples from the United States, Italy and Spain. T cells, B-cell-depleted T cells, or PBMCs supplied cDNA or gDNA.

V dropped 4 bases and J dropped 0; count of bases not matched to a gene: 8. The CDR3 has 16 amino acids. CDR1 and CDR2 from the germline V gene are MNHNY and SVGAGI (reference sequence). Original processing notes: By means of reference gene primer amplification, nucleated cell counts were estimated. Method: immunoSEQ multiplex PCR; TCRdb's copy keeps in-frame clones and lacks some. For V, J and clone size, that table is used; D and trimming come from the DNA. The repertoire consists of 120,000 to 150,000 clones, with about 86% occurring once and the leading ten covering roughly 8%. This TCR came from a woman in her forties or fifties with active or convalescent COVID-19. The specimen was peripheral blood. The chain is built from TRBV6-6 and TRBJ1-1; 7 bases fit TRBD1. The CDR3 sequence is CASSFAPGQMNTEAFF. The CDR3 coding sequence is TGTGCCAGCAGTTTCGCCCCGGGACAGATGAACACTGAAGCTTTCTTT.